The 20 T cell receptor beta chains reported below all come from one sample, sequenced in a study of T cell responses to AZD1222 COVID-19 vaccine. Measured with immunoSEQ multiplex PCR; TCRdb has only the in-frame clones, and not every one. The sample lists some 150,000 clones; around 89% were seen once. The sample in question was peripheral blood, obtained on day 0 of MenACWY control vaccination. These receptors were taken from an adult in good health.

This sequence joins TRBV7-2 and TRBJ2-7; 8 positions agree with TRBD2. CDR3 size: 15 residues. The ends lost 4 bases at V and 4 bases at J; junction bases unmatched: 9. Germline V gives CDR1 SGHTA, CDR2 FQGNSA. Here the CDR3 DNA reads TGTGCCAGCAGCTGGTCGGGACGGGGGGGATACGAGCAGTACTTC. Translation: CASSWSGRGGYEQYF.

The rearrangement uses TRBV30 and TRBJ2-4, with unresolved D. Germline CDR1 and CDR2: GTSNPN and SVGIG (reference sequence). V dropped 8 bases and J dropped 1 base, with 12 bases sitting between them. The CDR3 extends over 13 amino acids. The CDR3 reads CAGGEGAKNIQYF. CDR3 coding DNA: TGTGCCGGTGGGGAAGGGGCCAAAAACATTCAGTACTTC.

The chain is built from TRBV19 and TRBJ1-2; TRBD1 matches 9 bases. The CDR3 is 16 residues long. The germline V gene has CDR1 LNHDA and CDR2 SQIVND (reference sequence). J was trimmed by 1 base and V by 3 bases; bases with no gene match: 6. The DNA of the CDR3 is TGTGCCAGTAGTATCCAGAGGACAGGGGATAACTATGGCTACACCTTC. This codes for CASSIQRTGDNYGYTF.

The V and J genes are TRBV18 and TRBJ1-4; weak D call: TRBD1 (6 bases). Germline lookup yields CDR1 KGHSH and CDR2 LQKENI. This CDR3 has 17 residues. Trimming took off 1 base at V and 0 bases at J, with 12 bases between the two ends. Here the CDR3 DNA reads TGTGCCAGCTCACCACGGGGGCGGGTCTCAACTAATGAAAAACTGTTTTTT. This encodes CASSPRGRVSTNEKLFF.

This chain connects TRBV28 to TRBJ1-5; D is perhaps TRBD1 (5 bases). The CDR3 has 14 residues. In germline, CDR1 is MDHEN, CDR2 SYDVKM. V dropped 6 bases and J dropped 4 bases, with 13 bases sitting between them. CDR3 residues: CASRGAVKNQPQHF. In DNA, the CDR3 is TGTGCCAGCAGAGGGGCTGTCAAAAATCAGCCCCAGCATTTT.

The V gene is TRBV6-5, the J gene TRBJ2-5; TRBD1 matches at 8 bases. CDR3 length: 14 residues. CDR1 and CDR2 (germline): MNHEY, SVGAGI. V shed 6 bases, J shed 5 bases, and the junction held 8 bases outside the gene matches. The CDR3 reads CASREGQVEETQYF. The CDR3 DNA reads as TGTGCCAGCAGGGAGGGACAGGTAGAGGAGACCCAGTACTTC.

The chain is built from TRBV14 and TRBJ2-3; 15 bases map to TRBD2. This CDR3 region has 15 residues. The ends lost 3 bases at V and 5 bases at J; junction bases unmatched: 0. In germline, CDR1 is SGHDN, CDR2 FVKESK. Here the CDR3 reads CASSQGLAGGDTQYF. CDR3 bases: TGTGCCAGCAGCCAGGGACTAGCGGGAGGAGATACGCAGTATTTT.

The chain links TRBV6-5 to TRBJ1-1, with TRBD1 as a possible D gene (5 bases). Germline CDR1 reads MNHEY; CDR2 reads SVGAGI. CDR3 size: 14 residues. The V end was cut by 6 bases, the J end by 5 bases, with 16 bases between. CDR3 DNA sequence: TGTGCCAGCAGAAACCACCGCCAGGGAACTGAAGCTTTCTTT. This codes for CASRNHRQGTEAFF.

This clone has just one count. The J gene is TRBJ1-6, the V gene TRBV5-6, with D maybe TRBD1 (6 bases). The CDR3 spans 16 residues. The germline V gene has CDR1 SGHDT and CDR2 YYEEEE. V was trimmed by 0 bases and J by 9 bases, leaving 16 bases between them. The CDR3 nucleotides read TGTGCCAGCAGCTTGGGGGCAAAACAGGGAGGTTCACCCCTCCACTTT. Translating it yields CASSLGAKQGGSPLHF.

The chain is built from TRBV12-1 and TRBJ2-7; the D call TRBD2 from the table was never checked on the DNA. TRBV12-1 is termed a pseudogene. The CDR3 has 15 amino acids. The CDR3 protein is CASSFRGGDHYEQYF. The CDR3 DNA reads as TGTGCCAGCAGCTTCCGCGGGGGAGACCACTACGAGCAGTACTTC.

The chain employs TRBV4-1 and TRBJ1-5, with unresolved D. Germline-derived CDR1 and CDR2 are MGHRA and YSYEKL. The CDR3 extends over 14 amino acids. V was clipped by 6 bases and J by 7 bases, with 16 bases between them. The CDR3 loop reads CASRKALPDQPQHF. The CDR3, as DNA: TGCGCCAGCAGGAAAGCCCTCCCGGACCAGCCCCAGCATTTT.

This clone was picked up one time. V gene TRBV25-1 combines with J gene TRBJ2-5; D remains unclear. The V end was cut by 1 base, the J end by 1 base, with 7 bases between. The CDR3 runs to 14 residues. Germline CDR1 is MGHDK and CDR2 is SYGVNS. CDR3 DNA: TGTGCCAGCAGTGAATTGGGCAGCCAAGAGACCCAGTACTTC. Its protein product is CASSELGSQETQYF.

The rearrangement joins TRBV19 to TRBJ1-2; perhaps TRBD1 as D (5 bases). This CDR3 is 13 amino acids long. The germline V gene has CDR1 LNHDA and CDR2 SQIVND (reference sequence). The V and J ends lost 6 bases and 7 bases respectively, with 15 bases between them. The CDR3 here is CASSRDGISGYTF. In nucleotides, the CDR3 is TGTGCCAGTAGCCGGGACGGTATAAGTGGCTACACCTTC.

The chain links TRBV29-1 to TRBJ2-1; 11 nucleotides agree with TRBD1. The germline V gene encodes CDR1 SQVTM and CDR2 ANQGSEA. J was trimmed by 8 bases and V by 7 bases; bases with no gene match: 13. The CDR3 sequence is 15 residues long. In DNA, the CDR3 is TGCAGCGCCCGCCGGGACAGGGGGAGTTTGGATGAGCAGTTCTTC. Amino acids: CSARRDRGSLDEQFF.

Worth noting for this clone: At one boundary the junction diverges from the germline segment, which might be a read error. The chain combines TRBV7-9 with TRBJ2-1; 10 bases fit TRBD2. Germline lookup yields CDR1 SEHNR and CDR2 FQNEAQ (reference sequence). The CDR3 is made up of 16 amino acids. For the CDR3, the DNA is TGTGCCAGCACCTTAGGGAGCGGGAGGGCCTGGGATGAGCAGTTCTTC. The encoded protein is CASTLGSGRAWDEQFF. The full variable domain, its missing parts supplied by reference TRBV7-9 and TRBJ2-1, is DTGVSQNPRHKITKRGQNVTFRCDPISEHNRLYWYRQTLGQGPEFLTYFQNEAQLEKSRLLSDRFSAERPKGSFSTLEIQRTEQGDSAMYLCASTLGSGRAWDEQFFGPGTRLTVL.

The rearrangement uses TRBV7-9 and TRBJ1-6; D gene unclear. From germline, CDR1 is SEHNR and CDR2 FQNEAQ (reference sequence). There are 13 residues in the CDR3. The germline V and J ends were trimmed by 0 bases and 9 bases, with 6 bases remaining between them. The CDR3 region is CASSLALSSPLHF. The CDR3 coding sequence is TGTGCCAGCAGCTTAGCCTTGTCTTCACCCCTCCACTTT.

The rearrangement joins TRBV6-5 to TRBJ2-5; 9 positions agree with TRBD1. V dropped 6 bases and J dropped 5; count of bases not matched to a gene: 7. In germline, CDR1 is MNHEY, CDR2 SVGAGI. The CDR3 has 14 residues. The CDR3 DNA is TGTGCCAGCAGACGGACAGGGGCGGGGGAGACCCAGTACTTC. Amino acid sequence: CASRRTGAGETQYF.

This chain joins TRBV7-2 and TRBJ1-2; TRBD1 matches at 7 bases. The germline gives CDR1 SGHTA, CDR2 FQGNSA. The CDR3 is 15 residues long. The ends lost 5 bases at V and 3 bases at J; junction bases unmatched: 9. The CDR3 spells CASSPRQGKDYGYTF. CDR3 nucleotide sequence: TGTGCCAGCAGCCCACGACAGGGAAAAGACTATGGCTACACCTTC.

The rearrangement uses TRBV9 and TRBJ2-3; 14 bases fit TRBD2. This CDR3 is 18 amino acids long. With V trimmed by 2 bases and J by 2 bases, 7 bases remained unmatched. CDR1 SGDLS and CDR2 YYNGEE come from the germline V gene. CDR3 DNA: TGTGCCAGCAGCGTTCAACCGGGACTAGCGGGAGCCACAGATACGCAGTATTTT. This sequence encodes CASSVQPGLAGATDTQYF. The whole variable domain, filled in from reference TRBV9 and TRBJ2-3, reads DSGVTQTPKHLITATGQRVTLRCSPRSGDLSVYWYQQSLDQGLQFLIQYYNGEERAKGNILERFSAQQFPDLHSELNLSSLELGDSALYFCASSVQPGLAGATDTQYFGPGTRLTVL.

The table lists this clone with a count of one. This chain links TRBV24-1 with TRBJ2-6; no clear D. The V gene's germline CDR1 is KGHDR and CDR2 SFDVKD. V gave up 1 base and J gave up 1 base, with 7 bases separating them. The CDR3 extends over 16 amino acids. The CDR3 sequence: CATSDFSGSGANVLTF. The CDR3 DNA is TGTGCCACCAGTGATTTCAGTGGATCTGGGGCCAACGTCCTGACTTTC.